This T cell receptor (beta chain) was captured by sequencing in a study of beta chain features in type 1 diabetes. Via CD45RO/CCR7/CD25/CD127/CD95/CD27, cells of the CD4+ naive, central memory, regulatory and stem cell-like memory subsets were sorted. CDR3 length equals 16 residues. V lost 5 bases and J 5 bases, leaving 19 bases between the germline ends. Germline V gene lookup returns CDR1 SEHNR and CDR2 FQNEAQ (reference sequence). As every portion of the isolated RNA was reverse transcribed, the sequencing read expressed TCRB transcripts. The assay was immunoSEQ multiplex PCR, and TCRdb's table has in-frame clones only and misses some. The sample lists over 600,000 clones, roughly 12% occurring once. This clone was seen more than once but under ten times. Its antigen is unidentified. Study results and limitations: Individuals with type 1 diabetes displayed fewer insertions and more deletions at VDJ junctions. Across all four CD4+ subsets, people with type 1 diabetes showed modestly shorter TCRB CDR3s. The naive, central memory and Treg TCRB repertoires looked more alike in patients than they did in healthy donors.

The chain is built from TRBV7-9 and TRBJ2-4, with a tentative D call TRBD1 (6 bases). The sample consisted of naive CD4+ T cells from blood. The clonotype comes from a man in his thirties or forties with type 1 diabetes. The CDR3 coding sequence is TGTGCCAGCAGCAAACCGACGACAGGAACCCAAAACATTCAGTACTTC. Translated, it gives CASSKPTTGTQNIQYF.